This entry concerns a single T cell receptor (beta chain). Its antigen is unknown. The library was generated by 5' RACE. Preparation of each TCR library used approximately 4,000 ng of total RNA. For each sample, cDNA synthesis was carried out in eight separate reactions using SMARTScribe reverse transcriptase. During cDNA synthesis, template switching introduced unique molecular identifiers that contained a 6-nucleotide sample barcode. Amplification of TCRalpha and TCRbeta cDNA involved two nested PCRs of roughly 16 and 10 cycles, and each PCR was followed by bead purification. Before amplification, the cDNA was treated with uracil DNA-glycosylase and purified using the QIAquick PCR purification kit. The second PCR added Illumina TruSeq-compatible adapters along with sample-specific barcodes. Library quality and concentration were checked on TapeStation and Qubit, and libraries were pooled at approximately 5 ng each. Sequencing of pooled libraries was carried out on an Illumina HiSeq2500 single-index Rapid Run using 2 x 100 bp reads and custom sequencing primers. The study's own analysis went as follows. UMI-based consensus assembly with MiGEC version 1.2.6 was used to correct PCR and sequencing errors. MiXCR version 2.1.1 handled V(D)J alignment, clonotype assembly and CDR3 extraction. Normalisation of gene usage, clonotype sharing and MAIT/NKT TCR abundance was achieved by analysing the top 1000, 10 000 and 20 000 clonotypes per sample. Diversity was computed as the inverse Simpson index with the vegan R package after downsampling to 27 000 UMIs. Statistical testing used paired Mann-Whitney U tests on the discordant twin pairs and applied Benjamini-Hochberg correction for multiple testing. Based on TCRdb reprocessing of the reads, there is one entry per CDR3 protein sequence, and DNA is missing. The V and J calls reflect TCRdb's pipeline rather than the authors' work. The table kept for this sample lists about 210,000 distinct CDR3 sequences. Around 7.6% of the sample goes to the ten largest clones.

The data belong to a study of monozygotic twins with inflammatory bowel disease (dated by TCRdb to about 2019). Background on the whole study: The full study comprised 28 monozygotic twin pairs: nine German pairs (four IBD-concordant, five IBD-discordant) and 19 IBD-discordant Danish pairs. Disease-associated traits were sought mainly through comparisons between IBD patients and their genetically identical healthy co-twins within discordant pairs. Each individual had, on average, about 151 000 unique TCRalpha sequences and 181 000 unique TCRbeta sequences available for analysis.

Findings and caveats that apply to the study as a whole: Fewer clonotypes were shared with other individuals by IBD patients than by healthy twins, most markedly in patients showing signs of disease activity. Background noise and inter-individual variability may have been introduced into the repertoires by the differing immunosuppressive treatments among patients. Measured by the inverse Simpson index, TCRbeta repertoire diversity was lower in IBD patients than in their healthy co-twins. No single strong signal or clonotype linked to IBD turned up in the results, so the idea that one exists was not supported. No difference in repertoire similarity was observed between concordant and discordant twins, possibly owing to limited statistical power. Different T cell subtypes could not be distinguished in the analysis.

Taken from cysteine to phenylalanine, the CDR3 has 14 residues. No nucleotide data were recorded. The germline V gene sets CDR1 to SGDLS and CDR2 to YYNGEE. From each donor, a 2.5 ml peripheral blood sample was drawn into PAXgene tubes and stored at -80 degrees C. Total RNA was isolated from whole blood with the PAXgene blood miRNA kit on an automated QIAcube, without T cell sorting. Peripheral blood from monozygotic twin pairs, either concordant or discordant for inflammatory bowel disease, underwent deep TCRalpha and TCRbeta repertoire profiling that used unique molecular barcoding. For every twin pair, smoking habits were documented, and each individual was categorised as a current, former or never smoker.

The chain is encoded by TRBV9 joined to TRBJ1-2; no DNA is available, so the TRBD1 call from TCRdb remains unchecked. Sequenced: blood. The TCR comes from a human donor with ulcerative colitis or Crohn's disease, or a healthy co-twin of an affected twin (not recorded which). CDR3 loop: CASSLGQGIYGYTF.